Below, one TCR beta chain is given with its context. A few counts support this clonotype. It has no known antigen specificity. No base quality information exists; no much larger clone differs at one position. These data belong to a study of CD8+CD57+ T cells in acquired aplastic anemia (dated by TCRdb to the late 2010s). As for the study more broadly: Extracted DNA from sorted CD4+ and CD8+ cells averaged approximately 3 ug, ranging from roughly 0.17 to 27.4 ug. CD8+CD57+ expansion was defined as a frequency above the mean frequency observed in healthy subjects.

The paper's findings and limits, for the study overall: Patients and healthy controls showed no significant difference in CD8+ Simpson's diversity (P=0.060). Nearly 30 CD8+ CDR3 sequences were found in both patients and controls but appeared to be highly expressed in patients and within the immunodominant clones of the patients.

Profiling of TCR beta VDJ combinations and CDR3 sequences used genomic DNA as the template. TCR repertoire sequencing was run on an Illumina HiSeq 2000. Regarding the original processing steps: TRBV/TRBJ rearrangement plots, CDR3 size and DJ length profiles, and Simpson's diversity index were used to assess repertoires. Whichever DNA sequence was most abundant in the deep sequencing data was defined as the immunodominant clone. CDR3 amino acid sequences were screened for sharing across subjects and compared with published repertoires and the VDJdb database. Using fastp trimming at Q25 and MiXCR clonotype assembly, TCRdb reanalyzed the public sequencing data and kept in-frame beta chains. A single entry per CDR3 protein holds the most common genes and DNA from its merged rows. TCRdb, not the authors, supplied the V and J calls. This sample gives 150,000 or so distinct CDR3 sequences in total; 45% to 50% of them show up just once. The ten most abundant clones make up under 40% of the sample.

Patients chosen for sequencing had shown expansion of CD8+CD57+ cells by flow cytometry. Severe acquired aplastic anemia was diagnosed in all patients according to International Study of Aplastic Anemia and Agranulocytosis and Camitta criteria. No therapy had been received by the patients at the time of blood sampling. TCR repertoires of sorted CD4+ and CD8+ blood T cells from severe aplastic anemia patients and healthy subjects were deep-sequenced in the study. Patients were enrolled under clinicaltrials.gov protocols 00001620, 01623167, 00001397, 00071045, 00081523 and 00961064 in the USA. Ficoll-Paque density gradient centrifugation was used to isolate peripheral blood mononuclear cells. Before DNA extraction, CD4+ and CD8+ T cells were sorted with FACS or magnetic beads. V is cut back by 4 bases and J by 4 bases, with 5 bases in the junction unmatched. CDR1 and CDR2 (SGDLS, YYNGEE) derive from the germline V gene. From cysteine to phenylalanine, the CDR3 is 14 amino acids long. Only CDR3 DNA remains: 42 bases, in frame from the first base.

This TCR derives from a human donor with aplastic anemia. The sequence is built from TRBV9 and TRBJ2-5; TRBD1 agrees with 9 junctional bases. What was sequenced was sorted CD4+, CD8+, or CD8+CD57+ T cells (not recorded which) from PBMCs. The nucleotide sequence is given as TGTGCCAGCAGCCCTACAGGGGGCGGAGAGACCCAGTACTTC. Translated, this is CASSPTGGGETQYF.